Listed here are 13 T cell receptor beta chains from one sample, sequenced in a study of shared clonotypes between healthy human individuals. Some clones are missing from TCRdb's copy, which holds only in-frame ones; the method was immunoSEQ multiplex PCR. The sample has approximately 470,000 clones, roughly 80% seen once. The sequencing input was PBMCs. The receptor set was obtained from a woman in her forties in good health. Some clones in this sample may be carry-over from other donors' samples.

A remark on this clone: A far larger clone is off by one base, so a read error is likely. The rearrangement joins TRBV5-8 to TRBJ1-5; D uncertain. The CDR3 has 13 amino acids. Germline CDR1 and CDR2: SGHTS and YDEGEE. CDR3 in DNA: TGTACCAGCGGTCAGCCAAAAAATCAGCCCCAGCATTTT. Translating it yields CTSGQPKNQPQHF. Full variable domain (missing parts from reference TRBV5-8 and TRBJ1-5): EAGVTQSPTHLIKTRGQQATLRCSPISGHTSVYWYQQALGLGLQFLLWYDEGEERNRGNFPPRFSGRQFPNYSSELNVNALELEDSALYLCTSGQPKNQPQHFGDGTRLSIL.

As regards this clone: Other DNA variants within this sample encode the same CDR3. V usage is TRBV15 and J usage is TRBJ2-3; D is ambiguous. The CDR3 loop spans 15 amino acids. V was pared by 0 bases and J by 1 base, with 8 bases between. Germline values: CDR1 LNHNV, CDR2 YYDKDF (reference sequence). The CDR3 sequence is CATSRDRVRTDTQYF. CDR3 in DNA: TGTGCCACCAGCAGAGATCGGGTTCGCACAGATACGCAGTATTTT.

On this clone: The likely explanation is a read error, given a far larger clone one base away. The chain employs TRBV30 and TRBJ1-1, with D maybe TRBD1 (5 bases). Germline CDR1 reads GTSNPN; CDR2 reads SVGIG (reference sequence). Trimming cost V 4 bases and J 4 bases, with 10 bases left between them. This CDR3 spans 12 amino acids. CDR3 protein: CAWKWGSTEAFF. The CDR3, as DNA: TGTGCCTGGAAGTGGGGGTCCACTGAAGCTTTCTTT.

Comment on this clone: A far larger clone is one base from this, pointing to a likely read error. The chain uses TRBV4-1 and TRBJ1-5; D not certain. Germline V gene lookup returns CDR1 MGHRA and CDR2 YSYEKL. This CDR3 comprises 16 residues. This CDR3 reads CAGSQDGGWSNQPQHF. The DNA for the CDR3 is TGCGCCGGCAGCCAAGATGGAGGTTGGAGCAATCAGCCCCAGCATTTT.

For this clone: A far larger clone is off by one base, so a read error is likely. The chain combines TRBV9 with TRBJ1-2; no firm D call. Deletions cut 0 bases from V and 8 bases from J, with 8 bases between. Germline V gene data show CDR1 as SGDLS and CDR2 as YYNGEE. The CDR3 covers 12 residues. CDR3 bases: TGTGCCAGCAGCGTAGAAGGGTGGGGCTACACCTTC. Its protein product is CASSVEGWGYTF.

Notes on this clone: A far larger clone is off by one base, so a read error is likely. The V and J genes are TRBV7-2 and TRBJ2-2; 9 bases align to TRBD2. Germline CDR1 and CDR2: SGHTA and FQGNSA. The CDR3 sequence is 18 residues long. CDR3 protein: CAGSRRGREGRDTGELFF. Written as DNA, the CDR3 is TGTGCCGGCAGCCGAAGGGGGCGGGAGGGCCGAGACACCGGGGAGCTGTTTTTT. The whole variable domain, filled in from reference TRBV7-2 and TRBJ2-2, reads GAGVSQSPSNKVTEKGKDVELRCDPISGHTALYWYRQSLGQGLEFLIYFQGNSAPDKSGLPSDRFSAERTGGSVSTLTIQRTQQEDSAVYLCAGSRRGREGRDTGELFFGEGSRLTVL.

Notes on this clone: Only one base separates this from a far larger clonotype, so it likely reflects a read error. The chain employs TRBV5-6 and TRBJ2-5, with D perhaps TRBD2 (7 bases). Germline V lookup: CDR1 SGHDT, CDR2 YYEEEE. The CDR3 is 14 amino acids. CDR3 residues: CACSFGGAPETQYF. The CDR3 DNA follows: TGTGCCTGCAGCTTTGGGGGGGCTCCAGAGACCCAGTACTTC.

The V gene is TRBV21-1, the J gene TRBJ1-5; the tabulated D call, TRBD1, remains unverified against the DNA. TRBV21-1 is given as a pseudogene. The CDR3 covers 13 residues. In nucleotides, the CDR3 is TGTGCCAGCACCGGGACAGGAAATCAGCCCCAGCATTTT. This gives the protein CASTGTGNQPQHF.

The chain has TRBV28 and TRBJ1-3, with D unresolved. Germline lookup yields CDR1 MDHEN and CDR2 SYDVKM. CDR3 length: 15 amino acids. The V end lost 9 bases, the J end lost 0 bases, and 15 bases lay between the germline ends. DNA for the CDR3: TGTGCCAGTCTGGCAACCATCAGCTCTGGAAACACCATATATTTT. Its translation: CASLATISSGNTIYF.

The V gene is TRBV27, the J gene TRBJ2-7; D may be TRBD2 (6 bases). Trimming cost V 2 bases and J 3 bases, with 17 bases left between them. The length of the CDR3 is 16 residues. The germline V gene encodes CDR1 MNHEY and CDR2 SMNVEV (reference sequence). As DNA, the CDR3 is TGTGCCAGCAGTTTAGGTGCGGGGAGAGACGGCTACGAGCAGTACTTC. This encodes CASSLGAGRDGYEQYF.

The rearrangement uses TRBV20-1 and TRBJ2-1; D gene unclear. This CDR3 is built from 10 residues. Germline lookup yields CDR1 DFQATT and CDR2 SNEGSKA (reference sequence). In DNA, the CDR3 is TGCAGCCCTACTGGGAATGAGCAGTTCTTC. Translation: CSPTGNEQFF.

In regard to this clone: A far larger clone is one base from this, pointing to a likely read error. The chain combines TRBV2 with TRBJ2-7; a possible D gene is TRBD2 (6 bases). Trimming stripped 7 bases from V and 3 bases from J, with 16 bases between. Germline CDR1 is SNHLY and CDR2 is FYNNEI. This CDR3 comprises 14 residues. The CDR3: CASKRLEWNYEQYF. CDR3 sequence (DNA): TGTGCCAGCAAAAGACTAGAGTGGAACTACGAGCAGTACTTC.

This chain links TRBV6-6 with TRBJ2-7, with D possibly being TRBD1 or TRBD2 (5 bases each). CDR3 length equals 13 residues. The germline V gene has CDR1 MNHNY and CDR2 SVGAGI (reference sequence). Trimming cost V 0 bases and J 5 bases, with 8 bases left between them. The DNA for the CDR3 is TGTGCCAGCAGTTACTCGAGGGGTAACGAGCAGTACTTC. This codes for CASSYSRGNEQYF.